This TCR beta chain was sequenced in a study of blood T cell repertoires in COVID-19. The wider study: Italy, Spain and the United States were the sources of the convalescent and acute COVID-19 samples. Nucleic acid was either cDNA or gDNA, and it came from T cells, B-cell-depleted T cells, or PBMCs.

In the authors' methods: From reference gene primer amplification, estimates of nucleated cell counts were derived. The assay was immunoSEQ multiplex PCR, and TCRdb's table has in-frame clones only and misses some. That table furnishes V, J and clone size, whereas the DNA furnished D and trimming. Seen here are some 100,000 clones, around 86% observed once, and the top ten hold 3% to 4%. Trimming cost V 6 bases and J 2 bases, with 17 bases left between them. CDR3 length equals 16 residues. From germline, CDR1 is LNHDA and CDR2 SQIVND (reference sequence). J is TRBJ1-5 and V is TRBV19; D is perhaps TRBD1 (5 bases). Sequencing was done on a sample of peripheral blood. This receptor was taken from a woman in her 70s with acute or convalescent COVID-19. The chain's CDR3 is CASRASGVGGNQPQHF. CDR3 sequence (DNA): TGTGCCAGTAGGGCCTCGGGGGTAGGGGGCAATCAGCCCCAGCATTTT.